This T cell receptor beta chain was captured in a study of T cells in Graves' hyperthyroidism and ophthalmopathy. General study results and limits: Blood also held most thyroid clonotypes expanded beyond 0.001. Prediction of ophthalmopathy progression came a median roughly 6.4 months pre-onset.

This clonotype was picked up many times. The antigen remains unidentified. CDR3 length: 14 amino acids. Germline trimming cut 5 bases from V and 11 bases from J; bases unmatched to any gene: 14. CDR1 is SGHNT, CDR2 YENEEA, per germline. Patients between 18 and 65 years old had hyperthyroidism, newly diagnosed and lasting under 2 months. TCR beta CDR3 regions were amplified from RNA transcripts. The HTBI primer set was used in a first-round RT-PCR of the TCR CDR3. TCRdb called the multiplex PCR reads again in MiXCR, with one record for every CDR3 protein. Here the sample spans some 620,000 distinct CDR3 sequences, around 15% being singletons.

The sequencing input was blood. The TCR was taken from a woman aged 30 to 39 with Graves' hyperthyroidism. The chain combines TRBV11-3 with TRBJ2-7, with 8 bases fitting TRBD1. The CDR3: CASSQDGQGHAEYF. CDR3 bases: TGTGCCAGCAGCCAAGACGGACAGGGCCACGCGGAGTACTTC.